The 14 T cell receptor beta chains below come from one sample, sequenced in a study of molecular identifiers for immune sequencing clone quantification. TCRdb reanalysed the PCR reads using MiXCR and keeps one entry per CDR3 protein. The repertoire consists of over 550,000 distinct CDR3 sequences, with 25% occurring once and the leading ten covering 0.6% to 0.9%. The sample was naive CD8+ T cells from blood, with Jurkat cell RNA spiked in. Subset reported: FACS-sorted CD8+CD4-CCR7+CD45RA+ naive T cells. These TCRs come from a human donor in good health. Some libraries in this study had Jurkat cell RNA spiked in.

This clonotype was detected only a few times. The rearrangement joins TRBV7-6 to TRBJ2-1, with 10 bases aligning to TRBD2. With V trimmed by 5 bases and J by 5 bases, 6 bases remained unmatched. Looked up from germline, CDR1 is SGHVS and CDR2 is FNYEAQ. The CDR3 covers 15 residues. The CDR3 spells CASSLGLAEHNEQFF. The DNA of the CDR3 is TGTGCCAGCAGCCTAGGACTAGCGGAGCACAATGAGCAGTTCTTC. Supplemented by reference TRBV7-6 and TRBJ2-1, the full variable domain reads GAGVSQSPRYKVTKRGQDVALRCDPISGHVSLYWYRQALGQGPEFLTYFNYEAQQDKSGLPNDRFSAERPEGSISTLTIQRTEQRDSAMYRCASSLGLAEHNEQFFGPGTRLTVL.

This clonotype was counted between two and nine times. This chain connects TRBV19 to TRBJ1-1; the D gene is possibly TRBD1 (5 bases). The CDR3 has 14 residues. The germline V gene has CDR1 LNHDA and CDR2 SQIVND (reference sequence). Trimming removed 1 base at V and 1 base at J, with 7 bases between. CDR3 sequence (DNA): TGTGCCAGTAGTATAGCAGGGACGAACACTGAAGCTTTCTTT. Protein sequence: CASSIAGTNTEAFF.

This clonotype occurred many times. This chain uses TRBV28 with TRBJ1-1, with a tentative D call TRBD1 (6 bases). V was cut by 3 bases and J by 0 bases, with 11 bases left in between. The CDR3 consists of 15 residues. Germline V gene lookup returns CDR1 MDHEN and CDR2 SYDVKM. The CDR3 DNA follows: TGTGCCAGCAGTTTTGTCAGGGGTTTGAACACTGAAGCTTTCTTT. This sequence encodes CASSFVRGLNTEAFF.

This clonotype has ten or more counts. This chain connects TRBV13 to TRBJ1-1, with D perhaps TRBD1 (6 bases). This CDR3 comprises 12 residues. Germline V lookup: CDR1 PRHDT, CDR2 FYEKMQ (reference sequence). V was clipped by 5 bases and J by 7 bases, with 11 bases between them. DNA for the CDR3: TGTGCCAGCAGCCAAGGGGGTAATGAAGCTTTCTTT. Its protein product is CASSQGGNEAFF.

This clonotype was seen repeatedly, ten times or more. V gene TRBV29-1 combines with J gene TRBJ2-5; no firm D call. Germline V lookup: CDR1 SQVTM, CDR2 ANQGSEA. V dropped 3 bases and J dropped 5 bases, with 13 bases sitting between them. The CDR3 consists of 13 residues. CDR3 sequence: CSVDADSAETQYF. The DNA for the CDR3 is TGCAGCGTTGATGCAGATTCTGCGGAGACCCAGTACTTC. Supplemented by reference TRBV29-1 and TRBJ2-5, the full variable domain reads SAVISQKPSRDICQRGTSLTIQCQVDSQVTMMFWYRQQPGQSLTLIATANQGSEATYESGFVIDKFPISRPNLTFSTLTVSNMSPEDSSIYLCSVDADSAETQYFGPGTRLLVL.

This clonotype was detected only a few times. The chain has TRBV6-2 or TRBV6-3 and TRBJ2-2, with D unclear. There are 16 residues in the CDR3. Germline-derived CDR1 and CDR2 are MNHEY and SVGEGT. V was clipped by 7 bases and J by 1 base, with 16 bases between them. In nucleotides, the CDR3 is TGTGCCAGCACCGCGGTCTATCCCGAGAACACCGGGGAGCTGTTTTTT. This codes for CASTAVYPENTGELFF.

The sample holds many counts of this clonotype. The CDR3 here is CASSLAVYDEQYF. The DNA of the CDR3 is TGCGCCAGCAGCTTGGCCGTATACGACGAGCAGTACTTC. V and J are TRBV5-1 and TRBJ2-7; no reliable D call. Germline CDR1 SGHRS, CDR2 YFSETQ. The V end lost 0 bases, the J end lost 5 bases, and 9 bases lay between the germline ends. The CDR3 is 13 amino acids.

A word on this clonotype: This sequence may be a read error, since a much larger clone differs from it by one base. The CDR3 region is CASSWPGRNQPQHF. The CDR3 DNA follows: TGTGCCAGCAGTTGGCCAGGGCGCAATCAGCCCCAGCATTTT. The rearrangement joins TRBV27 to TRBJ1-5; TRBD1 is a possible D gene (5 bases). Between the trimmed V and J ends, which lost 4 bases and 2 bases, there was a span of 9 bases. From germline, CDR1 is MNHEY and CDR2 SMNVEV (reference sequence). The CDR3 sequence is 14 residues long.

The chain joins TRBV6-5 to TRBJ1-5, with TRBD1 identical over 9 bases. Germline CDR1 reads MNHEY; CDR2 reads SVGAGI. V dropped 5 bases and J dropped 4; count of bases not matched to a gene: 9. The CDR3 sequence is 16 residues long. The CDR3 reads CASSNYGQGMNQPQHF. DNA of the CDR3: TGTGCCAGCAGTAACTATGGACAGGGGATGAATCAGCCCCAGCATTTT.

The rearrangement links TRBV30 to TRBJ2-3, with 8 nucleotides matching TRBD1. The germline V gene has CDR1 GTSNPN and CDR2 SVGIG (reference sequence). With V trimmed by 0 bases and J by 14 bases, 16 bases remained unmatched. The CDR3 sequence is 15 residues long. The CDR3 DNA follows: TGTGCCTGGAGTGTGACAGGGGTAGTCACAGATCCGCCGTATTTT. Its protein product is CAWSVTGVVTDPPYF.

The sample holds one count of this clonotype. The CDR3 coding sequence is TGTGCCAGCCGCCGCGCAGAGGGACTAGCGACCCACAATGAGCAGTTCTTC. Its protein product is CASRRAEGLATHNEQFF. The chain has TRBV4-2 and TRBJ2-1, with 10 nucleotides matching TRBD2. From germline, CDR1 is LGHNA and CDR2 YNFKEQ. This CDR3 has 17 residues. The J segment lost 5 bases and the V segment lost 8 bases, leaving 15 bases of the junction unmatched.

This clonotype was recorded many times. The chain couples TRBV7-9 to TRBJ2-1; 11 nucleotides agree with TRBD2. With 5 bases clipped from V and 7 bases from J, the junction kept 19 bases outside the gene matches. The CDR3 is made up of 19 amino acids. CDR1 is SEHNR and CDR2 is FQNEAQ in the germline V gene (reference sequence). CDR3 residues: CASSPPRGGTSGPRNEQFF. CDR3 DNA: TGTGCCAGCAGCCCCCCGAGAGGCGGGACTAGCGGCCCGAGGAATGAGCAGTTCTTC.

Note on this clonotype: This sequence may be a read error, since a much larger clone differs from it by one base. The V call is TRBV25-1, the J call TRBJ2-7; D is unclear. Germline assignment: CDR1 MGHDK and CDR2 SYGVNS. The CDR3 extends over 11 amino acids. This chain's CDR3 is CASRTVAEQHF. The CDR3 region has the DNA TGTGCCAGCAGGACCGTAGCTGAGCAGCACTTC.

The chain employs TRBV9 and TRBJ2-1; a possible D gene is TRBD2 (7 bases). This CDR3 contains 14 residues. Trimming shortened V by 2 bases and J by 9 bases, and 15 bases separated the two germline ends. The germline gives CDR1 SGDLS, CDR2 YYNGEE. The CDR3 is CASSVGGGSGEQFF. As DNA, the CDR3 is TGTGCCAGCAGCGTCGGGGGCGGGAGCGGTGAGCAGTTCTTC.